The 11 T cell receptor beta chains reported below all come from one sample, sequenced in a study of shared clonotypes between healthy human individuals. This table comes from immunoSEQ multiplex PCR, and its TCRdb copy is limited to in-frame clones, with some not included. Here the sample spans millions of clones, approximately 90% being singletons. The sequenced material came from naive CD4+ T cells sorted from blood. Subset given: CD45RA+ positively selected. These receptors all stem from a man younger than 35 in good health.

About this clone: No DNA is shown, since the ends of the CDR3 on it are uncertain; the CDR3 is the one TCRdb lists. The CDR3 reads CASSKVGGGAMNTEAFF. The chain employs TRBV21-1 and TRBJ1-1. TRBV21-1 is a known pseudogene. Ends included, the CDR3 has 17 residues.

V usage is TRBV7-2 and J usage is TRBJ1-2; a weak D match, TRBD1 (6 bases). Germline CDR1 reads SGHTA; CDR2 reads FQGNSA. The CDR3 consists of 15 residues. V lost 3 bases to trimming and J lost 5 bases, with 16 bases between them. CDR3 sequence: CASSLRTGWEYGYTF. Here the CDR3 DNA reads TGTGCCAGCAGCTTGAGAACAGGGTGGGAATATGGCTACACCTTC.

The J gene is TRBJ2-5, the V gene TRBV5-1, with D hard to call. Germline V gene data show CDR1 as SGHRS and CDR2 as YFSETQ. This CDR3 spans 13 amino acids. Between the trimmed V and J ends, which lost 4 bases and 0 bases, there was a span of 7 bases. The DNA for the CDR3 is TGCGCCAGCAGCCAATGGGACCAAGAGACCCAGTACTTC. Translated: CASSQWDQETQYF.

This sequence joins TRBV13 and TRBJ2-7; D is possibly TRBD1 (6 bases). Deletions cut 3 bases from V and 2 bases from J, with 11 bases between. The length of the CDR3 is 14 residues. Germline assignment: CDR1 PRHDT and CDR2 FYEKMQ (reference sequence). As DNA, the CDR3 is TGTGCCAGCAGCTTGGGGGCCCTGACCTACGAGCAGTACTTC. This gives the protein CASSLGALTYEQYF. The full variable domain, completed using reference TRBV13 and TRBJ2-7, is AAGVIQSPRHLIKEKRETATLKCYPIPRHDTVYWYQQGPGQDPQFLISFYEKMQSDKGSIPDRFSAQQFSDYHSELNMSSLELGDSALYFCASSLGALTYEQYFGPGTRLTVT.

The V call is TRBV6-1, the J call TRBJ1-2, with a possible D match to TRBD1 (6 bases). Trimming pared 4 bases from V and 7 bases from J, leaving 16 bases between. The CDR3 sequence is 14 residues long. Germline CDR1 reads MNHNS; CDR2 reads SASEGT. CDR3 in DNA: TGTGCCAGCAGTGCCGTCGTCGGAGGGGGTGGCTACACCTTC. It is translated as CASSAVVGGGGYTF.

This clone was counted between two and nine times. CDR3 coding DNA: TGTGCCAGCAGTGAAGAACAGGGGCTTATGCCCCAGCATTTT. Translated, it gives CASSEEQGLMPQHF. The chain uses TRBV2 and TRBJ1-5; 7 nucleotides agree with TRBD1. V was clipped by 1 base and J by 9 bases; unmatched bases: 6. The CDR3 runs 14 residues. The germline gives CDR1 SNHLY, CDR2 FYNNEI. The full variable domain, completed using reference TRBV2 and TRBJ1-5, is EPEVTQTPSHQVTQMGQEVILRCVPISNHLYFYWYRQILGQKVEFLVSFYNNEISEKSEIFDDQFSVERPDGSNFTLKIRSTKLEDSAMYFCASSEEQGLMPQHFGDGTRLSIL.

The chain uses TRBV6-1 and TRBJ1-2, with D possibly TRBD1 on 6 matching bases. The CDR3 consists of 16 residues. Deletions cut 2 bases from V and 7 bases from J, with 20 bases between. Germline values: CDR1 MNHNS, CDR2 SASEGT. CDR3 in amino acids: CASSERGAGRSFGYTF. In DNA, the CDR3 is TGTGCCAGCAGTGAACGGGGGGCGGGGAGGTCGTTTGGCTACACCTTC.

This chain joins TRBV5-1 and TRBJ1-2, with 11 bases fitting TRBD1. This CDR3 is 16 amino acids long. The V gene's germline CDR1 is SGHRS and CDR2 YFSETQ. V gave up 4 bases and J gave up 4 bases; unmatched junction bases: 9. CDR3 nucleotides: TGCGCCAGCAGCAACCGGACAGGGGGCCTTGGCTATGGCTACACCTTC. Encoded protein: CASSNRTGGLGYGYTF.

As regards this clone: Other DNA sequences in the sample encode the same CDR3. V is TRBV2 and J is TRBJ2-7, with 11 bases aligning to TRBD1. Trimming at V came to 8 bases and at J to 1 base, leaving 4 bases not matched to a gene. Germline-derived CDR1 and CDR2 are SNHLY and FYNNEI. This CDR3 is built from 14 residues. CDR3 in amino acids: CASSGQGVSYEQYF. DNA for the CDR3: TGTGCCAGCTCGGGACAGGGGGTTTCCTACGAGCAGTACTTC.

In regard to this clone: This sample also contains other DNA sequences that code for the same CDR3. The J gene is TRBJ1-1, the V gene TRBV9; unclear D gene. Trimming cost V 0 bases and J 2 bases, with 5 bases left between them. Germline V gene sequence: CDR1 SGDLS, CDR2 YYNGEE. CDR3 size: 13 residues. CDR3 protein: CASSVDENTEAFF. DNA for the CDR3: TGTGCCAGCAGCGTAGACGAAAACACTGAAGCTTTCTTT.

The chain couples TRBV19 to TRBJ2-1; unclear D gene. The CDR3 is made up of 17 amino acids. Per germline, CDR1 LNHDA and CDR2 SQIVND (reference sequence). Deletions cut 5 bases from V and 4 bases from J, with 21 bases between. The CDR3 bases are TGTGCCAGTAGTGGATCCCGCCGGAAACAGCCTTACAATGAGCAGTTCTTC. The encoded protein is CASSGSRRKQPYNEQFF. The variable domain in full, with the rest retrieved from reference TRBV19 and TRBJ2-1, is DGGITQSPKYLFRKEGQNVTLSCEQNLNHDAMYWYRQDPGQGLRLIYYSQIVNDFQKGDIAEGYSVSREKKESFPLTVTSAQKNPTAFYLCASSGSRRKQPYNEQFFGPGTRLTVL.